Listed below are T cell receptor beta chains from one sample, sequenced in a study of shared clonotypes between healthy human individuals. Profiling relied on immunoSEQ multiplex PCR, and the TCRdb table lists in-frame clones only, not all of them. The sample holds hundreds of thousands of clones, roughly 95% seen once. Sequenced sample: naive CD4+ T cells sorted from blood. These receptors came from a woman in her twenties or thirties in good health. Both conserved end residues are part of each CDR3. D genes are given only for firm matches. The listing skips clone size in some rows; elsewhere it reads once, few, many or a size class.

clone_size: -
d_call: TRBD2
j_call: TRBJ2-7
v_call: TRBV7-9
cdr3_aa: CASSSWREGLYEQYF
cdr3_nt: TGTGCCAGCAGCTCCTGGCGGGAGGGCCTCTACGAGCAGTACTTC

clone_size: -
d_call: -
j_call: TRBJ1-1
v_call: TRBV28
cdr3_aa: CASTPNYIGTNTEAFF
cdr3_nt: TGTGCCAGCACCCCAAACTATATAGGGACTAACACTGAAGCTTTCTTT

clone_size: -
d_call: -
j_call: TRBJ1-1
v_call: TRBV7-9
cdr3_aa: CASSATVQKVNTEAFF
cdr3_nt: TGTGCCAGCAGCGCCACCGTACAGAAAGTGAACACTGAAGCTTTCTTT

clone_size: -
d_call: -
j_call: TRBJ2-7
v_call: TRBV9
cdr3_aa: CASSPQPQRPYEQYF
cdr3_nt: TGTGCCAGCAGCCCTCAGCCTCAGAGACCCTACGAGCAGTACTTC

clone_size: -
d_call: -
j_call: TRBJ2-7
v_call: TRBV21-1
cdr3_aa: CASSKDRAGGDHEQYF
cdr3_nt: TGTGCCAGCAGCAAAGACCGAGCGGGAGGTGACCACGAGCAGTACTTC

clone_size: -
d_call: -
j_call: TRBJ1-2
v_call: TRBV19
cdr3_aa: CASTPMGVGNYGYTF
cdr3_nt: TGTGCCAGTACCCCCATGGGGGTCGGGAACTATGGCTACACCTTC

clone_size: -
d_call: -
j_call: TRBJ1-5
v_call: TRBV20-1
cdr3_aa: CSASSNQPQHF
cdr3_nt: TGCAGTGCTAGTTCGAATCAGCCCCAGCATTTT

clone_size: -
d_call: -
j_call: TRBJ2-6
v_call: TRBV4-2
cdr3_aa: CASSQDWSSGANVLTF
cdr3_nt: TGTGCCAGCAGCCAAGACTGGAGCTCTGGGGCCAACGTCCTGACTTTC

clone_size: -
d_call: TRBD1
j_call: TRBJ2-6
v_call: TRBV4-1
cdr3_aa: CASSSETGVGANVLTF
cdr3_nt: TGCGCCAGCAGCTCGGAGACAGGGGTTGGGGCCAACGTCCTGACTTTC

clone_size: -
d_call: -
j_call: TRBJ2-7
v_call: TRBV19
cdr3_aa: CASQGHLNYEQYF
cdr3_nt: TGTGCCAGTCAGGGACATTTGAACTACGAGCAGTACTTC

clone_size: -
d_call: -
j_call: TRBJ2-1
v_call: TRBV19
cdr3_aa: CASSIGDVGYNEQFF
cdr3_nt: TGTGCCAGTAGTATCGGCGACGTCGGCTACAATGAGCAGTTCTTC

clone_size: -
d_call: -
j_call: TRBJ2-2
v_call: TRBV4-2
cdr3_aa: CASSQDYGSSGELFF
cdr3_nt: TGTGCCAGCAGCCAAGATTACGGGAGTTCCGGGGAGCTGTTTTTT

clone_size: once
d_call: TRBD1
j_call: TRBJ1-4
v_call: TRBV7-2
cdr3_aa: CASSPHRGANEKLFF
cdr3_nt: TGTGCCAGCAGCCCTCACAGGGGTGCTAATGAAAAACTGTTTTTT

clone_size: -
d_call: -
j_call: TRBJ1-1
v_call: TRBV19
cdr3_aa: CASSARGGYEAFF
cdr3_nt: TGTGCCAGTAGTGCCCGGGGGGGCTATGAAGCTTTCTTT

clone_size: -
d_call: -
j_call: TRBJ2-7
v_call: TRBV5-1
cdr3_aa: CASSLEGFHEQYF
cdr3_nt: TGCGCCAGCAGCTTGGAGGGTTTCCACGAGCAGTACTTC

clone_size: -
d_call: TRBD2
j_call: TRBJ2-3
v_call: TRBV6-4
cdr3_aa: CASSWTSFTDTQYF
cdr3_nt: TGTGCCAGCAGTTGGACTAGCTTCACAGATACGCAGTATTTT

clone_size: -
d_call: -
j_call: TRBJ2-3
v_call: TRBV11-2
cdr3_aa: CASSLDGSPLMQDTQYF
cdr3_nt: TGTGCCAGCAGCTTAGACGGGAGTCCCCTTATGCAAGATACGCAGTATTTT

clone_size: -
d_call: TRBD1
j_call: TRBJ2-7
v_call: TRBV5-1
cdr3_aa: CASSDTTGGSYEQYF
cdr3_nt: TGCGCCAGCAGCGATACGACAGGGGGCTCCTACGAGCAGTACTTC

clone_size: -
d_call: TRBD1
j_call: TRBJ2-1
v_call: TRBV6-1
cdr3_aa: CASRDQGVYYEQFF
cdr3_nt: TGTGCCAGCCGAGATCAGGGGGTATACTATGAGCAGTTCTTC

clone_size: -
d_call: -
j_call: TRBJ2-7
v_call: TRBV11-2
cdr3_aa: CASSSLNRDGPYEQYF
cdr3_nt: TGTGCCAGCAGCTCTCTCAACCGGGACGGACCCTACGAGCAGTACTTC

clone_size: -
d_call: -
j_call: TRBJ2-1
v_call: TRBV5-1
cdr3_aa: CASSWNSPDNEQFF
cdr3_nt: TGCGCCAGCAGCTGGAATAGCCCGGACAATGAGCAGTTCTTC

clone_size: -
d_call: -
j_call: TRBJ1-2
v_call: TRBV11-2
cdr3_aa: CASSPDYGSGYTF
cdr3_nt: TGTGCCAGCAGCCCCGACTACGGTTCTGGCTACACCTTC

clone_size: -
d_call: TRBD2
j_call: TRBJ2-3
v_call: TRBV11-3
cdr3_aa: CASSSSGTSGTDTQYF
cdr3_nt: TGTGCCAGCAGTTCATCCGGGACTAGCGGGACAGATACGCAGTATTTT

clone_size: -
d_call: TRBD1
j_call: TRBJ2-3
v_call: TRBV5-1
cdr3_aa: CASSLGQGGPPDTQYF
cdr3_nt: TGCGCCAGCAGCTTAGGACAGGGCGGACCCCCAGATACGCAGTATTTT

clone_size: -
d_call: -
j_call: TRBJ2-7
v_call: TRBV28
cdr3_aa: CASRDRGTAFYEQYF
cdr3_nt: TGTGCCAGCCGCGACCGGGGGACAGCTTTCTACGAGCAGTACTTC

clone_size: once
d_call: -
j_call: TRBJ2-7
v_call: TRBV5-4
cdr3_aa: CASSLEGYEQYF
cdr3_nt: TGTGCCAGCAGCTTGGAAGGATACGAGCAGTACTTC

clone_size: -
d_call: TRBD1
j_call: TRBJ1-2
v_call: TRBV5-4
cdr3_aa: CASSLPSGTEYGYTF
cdr3_nt: TGTGCCAGCAGCCTCCCTTCCGGGACAGAGTATGGCTACACCTTC

clone_size: -
d_call: -
j_call: TRBJ1-4
v_call: TRBV10-3
cdr3_aa: CAISELEGPHEKLFF
cdr3_nt: TGTGCCATCAGTGAGTTAGAAGGGCCTCATGAAAAACTGTTTTTT

clone_size: once
d_call: TRBD1
j_call: TRBJ2-7
v_call: TRBV7-2
cdr3_aa: CASSRRTGFREQYF
cdr3_nt: TGTGCCAGCAGCCGCAGGACAGGGTTTCGCGAGCAGTACTTC

clone_size: -
d_call: TRBD2
j_call: TRBJ2-7
v_call: TRBV27
cdr3_aa: CASSPPRRLAGVNDEQYF
cdr3_nt: TGTGCCAGCAGTCCCCCACGAAGACTAGCGGGAGTCAACGACGAGCAGTACTTC

clone_size: -
d_call: TRBD1
j_call: TRBJ2-5
v_call: TRBV29-1
cdr3_aa: CSVEPQGGKTQYF
cdr3_nt: TGCAGCGTTGAACCACAGGGGGGTAAGACCCAGTACTTC

clone_size: -
d_call: -
j_call: TRBJ1-2
v_call: TRBV4-1
cdr3_aa: CASSQGVSSNYGYTF
cdr3_nt: TGCGCCAGCAGCCAAGGTGTGTCGTCTAACTATGGCTACACCTTC

clone_size: -
d_call: -
j_call: TRBJ2-5
v_call: TRBV10-3
cdr3_aa: CAISESKVWETQYF
cdr3_nt: TGTGCCATCAGTGAGTCTAAGGTTTGGGAGACCCAGTACTTC

clone_size: -
d_call: TRBD1
j_call: TRBJ2-6
v_call: TRBV9
cdr3_aa: CASSVATGVSNVLTF
cdr3_nt: TGTGCCAGCAGCGTAGCGACAGGGGTGTCCAACGTCCTGACTTTC

clone_size: -
d_call: -
j_call: TRBJ2-7
v_call: TRBV29-1
cdr3_aa: CSVSTGTGAYEQYF
cdr3_nt: TGCAGCGTTAGTACCGGGACGGGGGCCTACGAGCAGTACTTC